The sequence of this T cell receptor beta chain was determined in a study of T cells in Graves' hyperthyroidism and ophthalmopathy. General study findings and limits: It was a median approximately 6.9 months before onset that the model predicted ophthalmopathy.

In this sample, this clonotype turned up many times. Its antigen is unidentified. 8.5 to 10 ml of fresh peripheral blood supplied the PBMCs. Authors of the study amplified TCR beta CDR3 regions from RNA transcripts. The HTBI set primed first-round TCR CDR3 RT-PCR. TCRdb ran MiXCR on the multiplex PCR reads and lists one entry per CDR3 protein. The table records about 510,000 distinct CDR3 sequences, 12% to 15% of them present only once. V dropped 6 bases and J dropped 7; count of bases not matched to a gene: 3. Germline V gene lookup returns CDR1 DFQATT and CDR2 SNEGSKA (reference sequence). The CDR3 runs 13 residues.

Sequenced: blood. This chain joins TRBV20-1 and TRBJ2-1; 13 nucleotides line up with TRBD2. The source of this sequence is a woman aged 40 to 49 with Graves' hyperthyroidism. The CDR3 region has the DNA TGCAGTGCGCCGGGACTAGCGGGAAATGAGCAGTTCTTC. Amino acids: CSAPGLAGNEQFF.